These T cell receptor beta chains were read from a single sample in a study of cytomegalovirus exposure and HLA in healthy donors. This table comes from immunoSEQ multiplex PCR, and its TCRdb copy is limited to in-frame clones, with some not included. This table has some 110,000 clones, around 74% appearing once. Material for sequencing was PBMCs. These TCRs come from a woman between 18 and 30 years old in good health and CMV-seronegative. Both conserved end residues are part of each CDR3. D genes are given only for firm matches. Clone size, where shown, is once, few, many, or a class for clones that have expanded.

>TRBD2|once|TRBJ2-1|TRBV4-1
TGCGCCAGCAGCCAAGCCCGACTAGCGGGGGGACCCAATGAGCAGTTCTTC
CASSQARLAGGPNEQFF
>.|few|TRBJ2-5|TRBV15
TGTGCCACCAGCGGCCACGGGTACCAAGAGACCCAGTACTTC
CATSGHGYQETQYF
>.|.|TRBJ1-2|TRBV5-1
TGCGCCAGCAGCTTGACGGTACAGCCCCAGAACTATGGCTACACCTTC
CASSLTVQPQNYGYTF
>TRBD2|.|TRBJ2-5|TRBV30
TGTGCCTGGAGCGTCCCGGGACTAGCGGGGGGTCAAGAGACCCAGTACTTC
CAWSVPGLAGGQETQYF
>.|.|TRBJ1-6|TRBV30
TGTGCCTGGAGTCCGATTAGTTCCTATAATTCACCCCTCCACTTT
CAWSPISSYNSPLHF
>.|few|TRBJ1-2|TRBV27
TGTGCCAGCAGTTTATCAGGGGGGGGTGGCTACACCTTC
CASSLSGGGGYTF
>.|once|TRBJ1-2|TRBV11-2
TGTGCCAGCAGTCAAGGTTATGGAGGGGATGGCTACACCTTC
CASSQGYGGDGYTF
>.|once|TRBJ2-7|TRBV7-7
TGTGCTAGCAGCTTAGCGTACAAGATAGCTTTTTACGAGCAGTACTTC
CASSLAYKIAFYEQYF
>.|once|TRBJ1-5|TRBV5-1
TGCGCCAGCAGCTCAAACGGGGGTTTTGACCAGCCCCAGCATTTT
CASSSNGGFDQPQHF
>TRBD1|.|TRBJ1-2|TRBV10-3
TGTGCCATCAGTGAGCTACTAGGGACAGGGAAACTCTATGGCTACACCTTC
CAISELLGTGKLYGYTF
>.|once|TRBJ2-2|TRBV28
TGTGCCAGCAGTCGACAGCTTAACACCGGGGAGCTGTTTTTT
CASSRQLNTGELFF
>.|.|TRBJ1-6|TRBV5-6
TGTGCCAGCAGCTTTCGGGTTTCCTATAATTCACCCCTCCACTTT
CASSFRVSYNSPLHF
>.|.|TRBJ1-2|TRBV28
TGTGCCAGCAGTTTTACAGGGCTGGCCTATGGCTACACCTTC
CASSFTGLAYGYTF
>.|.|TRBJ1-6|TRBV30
TGTGCCTGGACCCTCGGGAAAGGGCGTTCACCCCTCCACTTT
CAWTLGKGRSPLHF
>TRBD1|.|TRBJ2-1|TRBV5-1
TGCGCCAGCAGCCCACAGCCGGGACAGAGTTACAATGAGCAGTTCTTC
CASSPQPGQSYNEQFF
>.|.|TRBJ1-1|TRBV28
TGTGCCAGCAGTTTAAGGCAGGCGAACACTGAAGCTTTCTTT
CASSLRQANTEAFF
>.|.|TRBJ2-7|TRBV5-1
TGCGCCAGCAGCCAGACATCATTCTCCTACGAGCAGTACTTC
CASSQTSFSYEQYF
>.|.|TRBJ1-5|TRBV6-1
TGTGCCAGCAGGCATGGACAATTCAATCAGCCCCAGCATTTT
CASRHGQFNQPQHF
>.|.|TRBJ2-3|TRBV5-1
TGCGCCAGCAGCCCTCCTGGCGTCCGGACTAACACAGATACGCAGTATTTT
CASSPPGVRTNTDTQYF
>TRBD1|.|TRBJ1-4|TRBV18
TGTGCCAGCTCACGGTCCCGGGACAGGGGTTCGGATGAAAAACTGTTTTTT
CASSRSRDRGSDEKLFF
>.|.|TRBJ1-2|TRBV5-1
TGCGCCAGCAGCCTCGACGGACAGCCTAACTATGGCTACACCTTC
CASSLDGQPNYGYTF
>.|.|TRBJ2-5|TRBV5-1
TGCGCCAGCAGCCACTCGGTAGAGACCCAGTACTTC
CASSHSVETQYF
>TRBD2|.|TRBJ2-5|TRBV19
TGTGCCAGTAGTTCACTAGCGGGGGAACAAGAGACCCAGTACTTC
CASSSLAGEQETQYF
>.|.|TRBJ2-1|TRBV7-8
TGTGCCAGCAGCTTAGTGACCGGGGGAAATGAGCAGTTCTTC
CASSLVTGGNEQFF
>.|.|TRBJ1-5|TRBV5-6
TGTGCCAGCAGCGGGGGGGTGCATCAGCCCCAGCATTTT
CASSGGVHQPQHF
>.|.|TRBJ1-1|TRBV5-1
TGCGCCAGCAGCTTGGTAGCGGGCATGAACACTGAAGCTTTCTTT
CASSLVAGMNTEAFF
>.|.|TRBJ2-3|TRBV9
TGTGCCAGCAGCGTAGCTTTGGAGAGCACAGATACGCAGTATTTT
CASSVALESTDTQYF
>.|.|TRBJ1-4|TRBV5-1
TGCGCCAGCAGCTTCGGGGGGTATGGTGAAAAACTGTTTTTT
CASSFGGYGEKLFF
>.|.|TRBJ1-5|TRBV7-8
TGTGCCAGCAGCTTAACAGGGTCGGACAATCAGCCCCAGCATTTT
CASSLTGSDNQPQHF
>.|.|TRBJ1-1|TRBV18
TGTGCCAGCTCACCGGAAAGGCGGGGGATGAACACTGAAGCTTTCTTT
CASSPERRGMNTEAFF
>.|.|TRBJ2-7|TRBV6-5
TGTGCCAGCAGTCCACAGGGCCTCTCCTACGAGCAGTACTTC
CASSPQGLSYEQYF
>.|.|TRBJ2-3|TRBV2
TGTGCCAGCAGGCCCCCCGACCGGGAGAGGACAGATACGCAGTATTTT
CASRPPDRERTDTQYF
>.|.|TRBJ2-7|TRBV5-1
TGCGCCAGCAGCTTTGGCAGGGGCCCTTACGAGCAGTACTTC
CASSFGRGPYEQYF
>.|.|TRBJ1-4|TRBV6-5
TGTGCCAGCAGTTCCCCAGGGAAGAATGAAAAACTGTTTTTT
CASSSPGKNEKLFF
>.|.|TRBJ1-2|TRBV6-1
TGTGCCAGCACCTCAACAGGGATCTATGGCTACACCTTC
CASTSTGIYGYTF
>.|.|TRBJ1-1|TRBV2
TGTGCCAGCCATGTCCAGCGAGCCCATAATGAAGCTTTCTTT
CASHVQRAHNEAFF
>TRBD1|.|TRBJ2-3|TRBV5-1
TGCGCCAGCAGCTTAAGACAGGGGGCAGATACGCAGTATTTT
CASSLRQGADTQYF
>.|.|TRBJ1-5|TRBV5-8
TGTGCCAGCAGCCACGGACAGTTTCAGCCCCAGCATTTT
CASSHGQFQPQHF
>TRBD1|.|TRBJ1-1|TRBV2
TGTGCCAGCAGTCCCCGGGACAGGGAACTCACTGAAGCTTTCTTT
CASSPRDRELTEAFF